The sequence of this TCR beta chain was determined in a study of T-cell memory formation after mild COVID-19. One entry per CDR3 protein, called by TCRdb with MiXCR from the 5' RACE reads. The data show 300,000 to 400,000 distinct CDR3 sequences, roughly 20% seen once. This clonotype was seen a handful of times. There are 13 residues in the CDR3. Germline V lookup: CDR1 ENHRY, CDR2 SYGVKD. V lost 11 bases and J 2 bases, leaving 13 bases between the germline ends. Sequencing was done on a sample of PBMCs or a T cell subset sorted from them (not recorded which). The chain links TRBV10-3 to TRBJ1-5, with a possible D match to TRBD1 (5 bases). The origin of this receptor is an adult woman who had mild COVID-19 (a few samples of this study predate the infection). Cell type and time point are not known. CDR3 sequence: CACRGGGNQPQHF. CDR3 in DNA: TGTGCCTGCCGCGGGGGGGGCAATCAGCCCCAGCATTTT.